This TCR beta chain was sequenced for a study of T cells in localized non-small cell lung cancer. Clones were sequenced by immunoSEQ multiplex PCR, and TCRdb holds only the in-frame ones, with some missing. Of 75,000 to 95,000 clones listed, roughly 89% were seen once; the top ten hold about 15%. This CDR3 contains 14 residues. Germline lookup yields CDR1 MNHNS and CDR2 SASEGT. V shed 1 base and J shed 4 bases, with 10 bases lying between them. By share of the sample, this clone is medium-sized. This chain links TRBV6-1 with TRBJ1-1, with D unresolved. The source is a man aged 40-75 years with stage I squamous cell lung carcinoma. The material was peripheral blood, obtained before any cancer treatment. CDR3 protein: CASSEVPESTEAFF. Here the CDR3 DNA reads TGTGCCAGCAGTGAAGTCCCAGAGAGCACTGAAGCTTTCTTT.